The T cell receptor beta chain described here comes from a study of T cells in Graves' hyperthyroidism and ophthalmopathy. Study information: Blood was drawn when the patient was first diagnosed and still untreated.

In germline, CDR1 is MNHNY, CDR2 SVGAGI (reference sequence). V lost 5 bases and J 0 bases, leaving 13 bases between the germline ends. The CDR3 length is 15 residues. Amplification yielded TCR beta CDR3 regions, with RNA transcripts as the source. Using the HTBI primer set, a first-round RT-PCR was run on the TCR CDR3. TCRdb reprocessed the multiplex PCR reads with MiXCR, giving one entry per CDR3 protein. The sample shows just under 750,000 distinct CDR3 sequences, roughly 32% of them seen only once. This clonotype has a handful of counts. This TCR came from a woman aged 40-49 years with Graves' hyperthyroidism. The sample taken for sequencing was blood. V usage is TRBV6-6 and J usage is TRBJ1-1, with D possibly being TRBD1 (5 bases). CDR3 sequence reads: CASSPGTDLNTEAFF. CDR3 nucleotide sequence: TGTGCCAGCAGTCCCGGGACTGACTTGAACACTGAAGCTTTCTTT.